One TCR beta chain is described in this entry. The data belong to a study of T cell clusters in autoimmune cytopenias. CDR3 length equals 14 residues. The germline gives CDR1 GTSNPN, CDR2 SVGIG (reference sequence). One tube held mixed TRB-A and TRB-B primer pools for touch-down PCR. No DNA is given; TCRdb re-called the multiplex PCR reads and lists each CDR3 protein once. The repertoire shows roughly 10,000 distinct CDR3 sequences; the top ten hold 30% to 40%. TRB was amplified from about 270 ng of peripheral blood genomic DNA per sample. This same sample was also part of a study on T cell repertoires in aging, cancer and after chemotherapy. That work adds: Compared with age-matched healthy donors, untreated hematological or solid cancer patients showed higher blood TCR clonality.

The sequenced material came from peripheral blood. This sequence was found in a human donor in good health. This chain joins TRBV30 and TRBJ1-4; TCRdb lists TRBD1, though no DNA is available to test this call. The CDR3 sequence: CASHDPLTNEKLFF. Variable domain in full (rest from reference TRBV30 and TRBJ1-4): SQTIHQWPATLVQPVGSPLSLECTVEGTSNPNLYWYRQAAGRGLQLLFYSVGIGQISSEVPQNLSASRPQDRQFILSSKKLLLSDSGFYLCASHDPLTNEKLFFGSGTQLSVL.